Below are 14 T cell receptor beta chains sequenced from a single sample in a study of cytomegalovirus exposure and HLA in healthy donors. Both 60 Vbeta primers and 13 Jbeta primers went into the PCR. Clones were read by immunoSEQ multiplex PCR, and TCRdb kept only the in-frame ones, dropping some. The sample includes under 200,000 clones, about 77% of them seen just once. The source material was PBMCs. Every receptor here comes from a middle-aged woman in good health and CMV-seropositive.

Here the CDR3 DNA reads TGTGCCAGTAGTTTCCAGGGGTCTTACAATGAGCAGTTCTTC. Translated, it gives CASSFQGSYNEQFF. The chain employs TRBV19 and TRBJ2-1; D might be TRBD1 (6 bases). Deletions cut 5 bases from V and 4 bases from J, with 12 bases between. Germline V gene lookup returns CDR1 LNHDA and CDR2 SQIVND (reference sequence). This CDR3 is 14 amino acids long.

The rearrangement links TRBV19 to TRBJ1-5, with TRBD1 matching 8 bases. The CDR3 extends over 14 amino acids. Germline CDR1 LNHDA, CDR2 SQIVND (reference sequence). J was trimmed by 6 bases and V by 5 bases; bases with no gene match: 6. This chain's CDR3 is CASSGTGFRQPQHF. The CDR3 coding sequence is TGTGCCAGTAGTGGGACAGGTTTTCGTCAGCCCCAGCATTTT. The full variable domain, its missing parts supplied by reference TRBV19 and TRBJ1-5, is DGGITQSPKYLFRKEGQNVTLSCEQNLNHDAMYWYRQDPGQGLRLIYYSQIVNDFQKGDIAEGYSVSREKKESFPLTVTSAQKNPTAFYLCASSGTGFRQPQHFGDGTRLSIL.

This chain uses TRBV18 with TRBJ1-6; 9 bases map to TRBD1. CDR1 and CDR2 (germline): KGHSH, LQKENI. With 6 bases clipped from V and 7 bases from J, the junction kept 19 bases outside the gene matches. This CDR3 has 19 residues. CDR3 DNA: TGTGCCAGCTCGCCGGGACAGGGTAACACCCCCGGACCAAATTCACCCCTCCACTTT. Protein sequence: CASSPGQGNTPGPNSPLHF.

This clone has just a few counts. This chain links TRBV7-9 with TRBJ1-2; D may be TRBD1 (5 bases). Trimming stripped 0 bases from V and 5 bases from J, with 16 bases between. Germline V CDR1 and CDR2: SEHNR, FQNEAQ (reference sequence). The CDR3 loop spans 16 amino acids. This CDR3 reads CASSLAGTGGKYGYTF. The CDR3 DNA is TGTGCCAGCAGCTTAGCTGGAACGGGGGGGAAGTATGGCTACACCTTC.

The gene calls are TRBV2 and TRBJ1-6, with 10 bases lining up with TRBD1. This CDR3 spans 14 amino acids. The germline CDR1 and CDR2 sequences are SNHLY and FYNNEI. V was pared by 7 bases and J by 9 bases, with 6 bases of the junction left unmatched. The CDR3 DNA sequence: TGTGCCAGCAAACCTGACAGGGGGCGTTCACCCCTCCACTTT. Translating it yields CASKPDRGRSPLHF.

V and J are TRBV5-1 and TRBJ2-1; TRBD1 might be the D (7 bases). This CDR3 has 15 residues. The germline V and J ends were trimmed by 4 bases and 5 bases, with 16 bases remaining between them. Germline values: CDR1 SGHRS, CDR2 YFSETQ. The CDR3 region is CASSRDPRGDNEQFF. CDR3 nucleotides: TGCGCCAGCAGCCGCGACCCCAGGGGGGACAATGAGCAGTTCTTC.

The chain employs TRBV7-8 and TRBJ1-3; D gene ambiguous. This CDR3 region has 15 residues. Germline V CDR1 and CDR2: SGHVS, FQNEAQ. Trimming took 0 bases from V and 2 from J, leaving 8 bases between them. Written as DNA, the CDR3 is TGTGCCAGCAGCTTAGCGACTATGGCTGGAAACACCATATATTTT. Its protein product is CASSLATMAGNTIYF.

The chain is built from TRBV7-9 and TRBJ1-2; no clear D gene. V shed 1 base and J shed 10 bases, with 10 bases lying between them. CDR3 length equals 12 residues. Per germline, CDR1 SEHNR and CDR2 FQNEAQ (reference sequence). CDR3 nucleotide sequence: TGTGCCAGCAGCTTAGACTTGCAAGACTACACCTTC. Its translation: CASSLDLQDYTF.

J is TRBJ2-7 and V is TRBV7-2; 8 positions match TRBD2. The trim removed 8 bases at V and 4 bases at J, leaving 13 bases unmatched. This CDR3 region has 15 residues. CDR1 and CDR2 (germline): SGHTA, FQGNSA. The CDR3 DNA sequence: TGTGCCAGCCCCACGAGCGGGGGATGCGAGTACGAGCAGTACTTC. Its protein is CASPTSGGCEYEQYF.

The rearrangement uses TRBV10-3 and TRBJ2-6; D remains unclear. The CDR3 contains 15 residues. Germline assignment: CDR1 ENHRY and CDR2 SYGVKD. V lost 5 bases and J 0 bases, leaving 8 bases between the germline ends. The CDR3 here is CAISRSGSGANVLTF. The CDR3 DNA is TGTGCCATCAGTCGTTCGGGCTCTGGGGCCAACGTCCTGACTTTC.

The chain joins TRBV4-3 to TRBJ2-7, with D perhaps TRBD2 (5 bases). Germline V gives CDR1 LGHNA, CDR2 YSLEER. CDR3 length: 17 amino acids. V dropped 1 base and J dropped 4 bases, with 20 bases sitting between them. Here the CDR3 reads CASSQVSTRRGRYEQYF. CDR3 nucleotides: TGCGCCAGCAGCCAAGTATCCACCCGGAGAGGGAGATACGAGCAGTACTTC.

This clone was seen a few times. The chain carries TRBV27 and TRBJ2-7, with 9 positions matching TRBD1. The CDR3 extends over 14 amino acids. Losses at the gene ends were 6 bases for V and 1 base for J; bases not matched to a gene: 4. Per germline, CDR1 MNHEY and CDR2 SMNVEV (reference sequence). As DNA, the CDR3 is TGTGCCAGCAGCGACAGGGGGGGTTCCTACGAGCAGTACTTC. Translation: CASSDRGGSYEQYF.

V is TRBV27 and J is TRBJ2-1, with TRBD1 identical over 8 bases. The ends lost 2 bases at V and 5 bases at J; junction bases unmatched: 2. Germline-derived CDR1 and CDR2 are MNHEY and SMNVEV (reference sequence). This CDR3 has 14 amino acids. The CDR3 region has the DNA TGTGCCAGCAGTTTAGACAGGGGTGACAATGAGCAGTTCTTC. Its protein is CASSLDRGDNEQFF.

J is TRBJ2-7 and V is TRBV30, with D unresolved. V lost 2 bases, J lost 3 bases, and 17 bases lay in between. The CDR3 extends over 15 amino acids. CDR1 and CDR2 (germline): GTSNPN, SVGIG (reference sequence). CDR3 sequence reads: CAWSSIEDSYYEQYF. CDR3 nucleotide sequence: TGTGCCTGGAGTTCTATCGAAGACTCTTACTACGAGCAGTACTTC.